This T cell receptor (beta chain) derives from a study of T cell responses to AZD1222 COVID-19 vaccine. Study-level points and caveats: Spike was spanned by vaccine-associated CD4 TCRs, which were dominant at 160-218 and 743-854. The study reported that nearly half of spike-specific TCRs target unmutated variant regions. White British people made up most donors, females outnumbered males, and clonal diversity was possibly underestimated.

A remark on this clone: Antigen specificity is unknown.

The data were produced by immunoSEQ multiplex PCR, yet TCRdb's version contains in-frame clones alone and is incomplete. The sample has over 100,000 clones; 85% to 90% are singletons. The sample here was peripheral blood, taken on day 0 of AZD1222 vaccination. This TCR came from an adult in good health.

The CDR3 nucleotides are TGTGCCAGCAGCCCCCGGGTCCGATTGTACGAGCAGTACTTC. Its translation: CASSPRVRLYEQYF. V usage is TRBV7-9 and J usage is TRBJ2-7; D gene ambiguous. Trimming took off 5 bases at V and 4 bases at J, with 15 bases between the two ends. This CDR3 region has 14 residues. Per the germline V gene, CDR1 is SEHNR and CDR2 is FQNEAQ (reference sequence).